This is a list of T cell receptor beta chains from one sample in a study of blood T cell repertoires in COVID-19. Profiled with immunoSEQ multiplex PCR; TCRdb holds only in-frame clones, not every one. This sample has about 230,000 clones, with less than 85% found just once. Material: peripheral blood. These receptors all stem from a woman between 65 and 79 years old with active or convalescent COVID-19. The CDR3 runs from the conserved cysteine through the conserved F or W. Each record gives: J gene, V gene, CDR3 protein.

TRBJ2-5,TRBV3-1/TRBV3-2,CASSQRGGLAGAETQYF
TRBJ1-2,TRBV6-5,CASSSTAIQVEYGYTF
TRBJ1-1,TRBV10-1,CASSESRSQMRAFF
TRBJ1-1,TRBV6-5,CASGKRDSGLTEAFF
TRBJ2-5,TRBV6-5,CASLRTSGIGETQYF
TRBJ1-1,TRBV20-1,CSASAGMWTEAFF
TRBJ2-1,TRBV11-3,CASSLGGQGMNEQFF
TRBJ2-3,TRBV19,CASPSPDTQYF
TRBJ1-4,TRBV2,CASKLTGGAYEKLFF
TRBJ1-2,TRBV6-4,CASTADRGHGYTF
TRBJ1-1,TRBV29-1,CSAEGSGGTGMNTEAFF
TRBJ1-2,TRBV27,CASSLGGFPYGYTF
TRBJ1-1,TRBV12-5,CASGLSRDTEAFF
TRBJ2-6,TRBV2,CASLWDSTNVLTF
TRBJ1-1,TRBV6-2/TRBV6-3,CASSLYRGPWTEAFF
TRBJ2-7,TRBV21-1,CASSKRGPGYEQYF
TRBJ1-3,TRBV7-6,CASSPRRGAGNTIYF
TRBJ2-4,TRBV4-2,CASSPDQGLAKNIQYF
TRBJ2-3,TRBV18,CASSPTGGTDTQYF
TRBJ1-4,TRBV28,CASSLTANEKLFF
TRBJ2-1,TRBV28,CASSFGQGLDEQFF
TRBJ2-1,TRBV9,CASSLDRGQFF
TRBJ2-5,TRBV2,CASRVRQGARETQYF
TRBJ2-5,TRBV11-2,CASSSGLAGGPRETQYF
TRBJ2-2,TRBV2,CASSPMTGNTGELFF
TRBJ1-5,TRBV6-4,CASRTVNSNQPQHF
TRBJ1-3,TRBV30,CAWSVASLSGNTIYF
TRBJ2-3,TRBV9,CASSIGRVADTQYF
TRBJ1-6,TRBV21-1,CASPESGPNSPLHF
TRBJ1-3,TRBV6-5,CASSYSAGSSGNTIYF
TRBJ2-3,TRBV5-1,CASSRGWAGTDTQYF
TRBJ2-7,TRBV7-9,CASSLVGTGGYEQYF
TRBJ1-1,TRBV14,CASSQWHRGRTKEAFF
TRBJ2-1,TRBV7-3,CASSFGAGGLGSYNEQFF
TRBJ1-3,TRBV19,CASSFREPSGNTIYF
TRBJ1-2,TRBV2,CASSERRDSPGTGYTF
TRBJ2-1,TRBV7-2,CASSRARYNEQFF
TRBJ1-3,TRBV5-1,CASSQNQGARGNTIYF
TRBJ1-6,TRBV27,CASSFGTDSPLHF
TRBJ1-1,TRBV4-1,CASRREGGTEAFF
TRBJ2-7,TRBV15,CATSRDRGEQYF
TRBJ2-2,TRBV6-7,CASIRGVLPNTGELFF
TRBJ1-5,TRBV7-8,CASSLGPSNQPQHF
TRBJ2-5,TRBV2,CASSVGGRQETQYF
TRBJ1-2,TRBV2,CASSLQGSLNYGYTF
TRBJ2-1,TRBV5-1,CASRGQQTPYNEQFF
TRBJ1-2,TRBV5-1,CASSLGDRDSSPYGYTF
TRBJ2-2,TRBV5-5,CASSTPLSKPAGELFF
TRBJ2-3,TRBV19,CASSWGDRATDTQYF
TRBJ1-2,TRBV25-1,CASSEEDRGIYGYTF
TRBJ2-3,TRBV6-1,CAAKKGQGAADTQYF
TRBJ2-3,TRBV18,CASSFKTGSDTQYF
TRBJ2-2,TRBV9,CASSIRGGANTGELFF
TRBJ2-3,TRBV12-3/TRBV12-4,CASSFVGGNTQYF
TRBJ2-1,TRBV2,CASAGGSYNEQFF
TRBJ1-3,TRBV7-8,CASSSGQFGNTIYF